Detailed here is one TCR beta chain. What this receptor recognizes is not known. Per-base qualities were not stored, and no clone one base away is much larger. These data come from a study of human T cells and chemical hapten exposure (dated by TCRdb to the early 2020s). At the level of the whole study: For sensitization, 2% DPC in acetone was applied to an approximately 2 cm by approximately 2 cm area of upper inner arm skin. Some 29 alopecia patients provided blood for TCR sequencing at one to four time points (pre-sensitization, 2, 6 and 24 weeks). In alopecia patients, the study followed how the peripheral blood TCR repertoire changed in vivo over primary and secondary sensitization to diphenylcyclopropenone (DPC), a hapten. The mostly female patient cohort included alopecia areata with under or over 50% scalp involvement, alopecia totalis and alopecia universalis. Throughout the study period of about 25 weeks, patients also received therapeutic DPC doses to the scalp every week. Patient blood was sampled pre-sensitization (week 0) and at 2, 6 and about 24 weeks after DPC sensitization. Patch testing was done on the upper back using Finn chambers containing 0.01% DPC, and results were scored after 6 days according to International Contact Dermatitis Research Group standards. Libraries were pooled for sequencing, and per-sample TCR yields varied mainly because of small differences in library volumes within the pool. Overall study outcomes, separate from this receptor: Significantly more large CDR3 similarity clusters were formed by expanded TCRs than by pre-sensitization or healthy control sets, consistent with antigen-driven responses. Patch test score correlated positively with the number of PT1 expanded TCRs, reaching significance at thresholds 8, 16 and 32 but not at 4. Repeated subsampling changed both the strength of the expansion versus patch-test correlation and the threshold at which that correlation became significant. Alopecia, a presumed autoimmune disease, was present in all patients, so the immune response of the patients might differ from that of healthy individuals. DPC sensitization did not change how many TCRs were above 1 in 1000 frequency, and no evidence was found of alterations in global repertoire structure.

Library generation was performed with RACE. The listed sequencing device is NextSeq 500. Library preparation attached unique molecular identifiers to individual cDNA molecules for quantitative, reproducible TCR counting. Each blood RNA sample was used to sequence both TCR alpha and TCR beta chains. The paper's data handling went like this. A median of roughly 100,000 TCRs per sample was observed, with a range of 23,224 to 690,600. V, J and CDR3 annotation of the TCR reads was carried out using the Decombinator software suite. For the PS versus PT1 abundance plots, all samples were subsampled to the same number of TCRs (28,000). Expanded TCRs were defined as absent before sensitization and observed at least eight times at the 2-week time point. TCRdb handled the public reads itself, with Q25 trimming in fastp and clone calling in MiXCR, and kept productive beta chains. Each record represents a unique CDR3 protein, reported with the most common genes and DNA among its rows. TCRdb's processing, not the authors' own work, is the source of the V and J calls. Present in this sample are 75,000 to 95,000 distinct CDR3 sequences, approximately 11% of which were seen just once. The top ten hold 2.2% of the sample.

Taken with the paper, the label for time point translates to: patch test 2, 6 weeks after DPC sensitization. The treatment or condition label, read with the paper, signifies: therapeutic diphenylcyclopropenone sensitization with weekly scalp DPC. At each patch-test visit, blood was drawn before the patch test was applied. Patients were considered eligible if aged 18 to 70, diagnosed with alopecia and deemed suitable for DPC therapy, and patients were excluded if pregnant. Total RNA was isolated from unfractionated whole blood collected in Tempus Blood RNA tubes. From the cysteine up to the phenylalanine, the CDR3 has a length of 16 residues. Of the read, only the CDR3 DNA is kept; its 48 bases are in frame from base 1. From V the trimming removes 3 bases and from J it removes 4 bases, while the gene matches leave 7 bases of the junction unaccounted for. As encoded in the germline V gene, CDR1 is MNHEY while CDR2 is SVGEGT.

The rearranged chain carries TRBV6-2 or TRBV6-3 and TRBJ2-1; the junction holds 9 bases that match TRBD2. The clonotype originates from a man aged 35 to 55 with alopecia areata. Some clones in this sample may be carry-over from other donors' samples. This specimen was whole blood, taken in connection with sensitization to the hapten diphenylcyclopropenone (DPC). The CDR3 region has the sequence CASSYVGGRVYNEQFF. The base sequence is TGTGCCAGCAGTTATGTTGGCGGGAGGGTTTACAATGAGCAGTTCTTC.